The 6 T cell receptor beta chains below were found in one sample sequenced in a study of early T cells in non-severe SARS-CoV-2 infection. Using its own MiXCR run on the 5' RACE reads, TCRdb lists one record per CDR3 protein. The data show tens of thousands of distinct CDR3 sequences, with over 10% seen just once and less than 3.5% held by the top ten. Specimen: whole blood, collected at baseline. Receptors were obtained from an adult who was a healthcare worker with PCR-confirmed SARS-CoV-2 infection or an uninfected control (not recorded which).

This clonotype was detected a few times. The junction departs from the called germline gene at one end, perhaps through a read error. This chain uses TRBV7-2 with TRBJ1-5; TRBD1 agrees at 7 bases. Germline lookup yields CDR1 SGHTA and CDR2 FQGNSA. The CDR3 spans 15 residues. CDR3 in DNA: TGTGCCAGCAGCCTAGCGGGACAGAACAATCAGCCCCAGCATTTT. It is translated as CASSLAGQNNQPQHF. The full variable domain, completed using reference TRBV7-2 and TRBJ1-5, is GAGVSQSPSNKVTEKGKDVELRCDPISGHTALYWYRQSLGQGLEFLIYFQGNSAPDKSGLPSDRFSAERTGGSVSTLTIQRTQQEDSAVYLCASSLAGQNNQPQHFGDGTRLSIL.

CDR3 region: CASSLRVRMNTEAFF. The CDR3 region has the DNA TGTGCCAGCAGCTTAAGGGTCAGGATGAACACTGAAGCTTTCTTT. The chain recombines TRBV11-2 with TRBJ1-1, with unresolved D. The CDR3 length is 15 residues. Germline lookup yields CDR1 SGHAT and CDR2 FQNNGV. Trimming removed 2 bases at V and 0 bases at J, with 10 bases between. The entire variable domain, with the rest obtained from reference TRBV11-2 and TRBJ1-1, is as follows: EAGVAQSPRYKIIEKRQSVAFWCNPISGHATLYWYQQILGQGPKLLIQFQNNGVVDDSQLPKDRFSAERLKGVDSTLKIQPAKLEDSAVYLCASSLRVRMNTEAFFGQGTRLTVV.

The table lists this clonotype with a few counts. The gene calls are TRBV11-2 and TRBJ2-1; 11 nucleotides match TRBD2. Unmatched junction bases numbered 5, after V lost 6 bases and J lost 7 bases. Germline V gene lookup returns CDR1 SGHAT and CDR2 FQNNGV. The CDR3 loop spans 14 amino acids. The CDR3 DNA sequence: TGTGCCAGCAGATCTAGCGGGGGGACGAATGAGCAGTTCTTC. Encoded protein: CASRSSGGTNEQFF.

There are a few counts of this clonotype. This rearrangement joins TRBV20-1 to TRBJ1-5; D is perhaps TRBD1 (6 bases). The CDR3 runs to 16 residues. V was shortened by 6 bases and J by 0 bases, with 18 bases between the two germline ends. Germline V CDR1 and CDR2: DFQATT, SNEGSKA (reference sequence). The CDR3 sequence is CSALETGRYSNQPQHF. The CDR3 DNA is TGCAGTGCCCTTGAGACAGGAAGATATAGCAATCAGCCCCAGCATTTT.

This clonotype appeared a few times. The V and J genes are TRBV20-1 and TRBJ1-5; D is uncertain. The CDR3 has 14 residues. Deletions cut 0 bases from V and 0 bases from J, with 6 bases between. Germline V gene data show CDR1 as DFQATT and CDR2 as SNEGSKA (reference sequence). The CDR3 bases are TGCAGTGCTAGAGAGACCCTTAGCAATCAGCCCCAGCATTTT. Translated: CSARETLSNQPQHF.

This clonotype was detected only a few times. V usage is TRBV28 and J usage is TRBJ1-1; D is perhaps TRBD1 (5 bases). Germline CDR1 is MDHEN and CDR2 is SYDVKM. V was clipped by 4 bases and J by 5 bases, with 11 bases between them. This CDR3 is built from 13 residues. For the CDR3, the DNA is TGTGCCAGCAGTTCTGGGACTGGAACTGAAGCTTTCTTT. Its protein is CASSSGTGTEAFF.